This T cell receptor (beta chain) was captured by sequencing in a study of blood T cells in healthy people across ages (dated by TCRdb to 2015 to 2017). About the full investigation: In model experiments, template switching captured roughly one uniquely barcoded TCR beta cDNA molecule for every two T cells. The study analyzed two additional independent replicas of 1 million unique cDNA reads from the same blood draw for two donors, one aged 18 to 30 and one aged 80 or older. Using deep sequencing normalized with unique cDNA molecular identifiers, the study measured how TCR beta repertoire diversity changes with age. Four age groups were formed from the donors: young (average roughly 15 years), middle-aged (approximately 41), aged (about 68) and long-lived (less than 85).

In regard to this clonotype: Its cognate antigen has yet to be identified. No base qualities exist here, and no much larger clone lies one base off it.

From the cysteine through the phenylalanine, the CDR3 covers 13 amino acids. CDR3 DNA only is kept here, 39 bases in frame from base 1. V sheds 4 bases and J sheds 2 bases, leaving 10 bases between their ends. Reading the germline V gene gives CDR1 SGHDT and CDR2 YYEEEE. Library preparation was by 5' RACE. These reads were obtained on an Illumina HiSeq 2500. A second roughly 6 to 12 cycle PCR used a sample-barcoded 5' primer and a J-beta primer mix. Each TCR beta cDNA molecule received a unique molecular identifier from a template-switch 5' adaptor carrying 12 random nucleotides. At least 2.5 million CDR3-containing paired-end reads were obtained from each sample. First-strand cDNA synthesis was performed from all RNA using the Mint cDNA synthesis kit, with priming by a TRBC-specific oligonucleotide. Following uracil-DNA glycosylase treatment, a first 18-cycle PCR with universal primers M1SS and BC2_uni_R was performed on all cDNA. Concerning the study's data processing: Normalization of each sample was performed by random selection of 1 million high-quality reads, each carrying a distinct molecular identifier. Reads with shared molecular identifiers were discarded instead of being binned into consensus sequences. CDR3 identification, clonotype clustering and error correction used MiTCR with a Q25 quality threshold and the strictest error-elimination algorithm. A nonparametric unseen species model using Euler transformation provided a lower-bound estimate of total TCR beta diversity. Using fastp at Q25 and MiXCR, TCRdb reprocessed the public reads and kept productive beta chains. Rows are combined by CDR3 protein, so each entry shows the most common genes and DNA. These V and J calls originate from TCRdb's pipeline instead of the authors' own analysis. This sample holds approximately 490,000 distinct CDR3 sequences; under 30% were observed only once. Roughly 10% of the sample comes from the top ten.

Paper-wide results and their limitations: Observed TCR beta diversity correlated strongly with the percentage of naive T cells measured by flow cytometry. Compared with the aged group, more naive CD4+ T cells, fewer expanded clones and increased TCR diversity were shown by the long-lived group, suggesting age selection. Since profiling was done on bulk unsorted PBMCs, naive and antigen-experienced compartments could not be conclusively compared. As age increased, observed TCR beta diversity per million T cells dropped in a roughly linear way, and a significant reduction was already evident by age 40. Because the CMV infection status of the donors was unknown, age-related changes in expanded clonotypes may potentially have been confounded. Estimates of total diversity based on one million sequenced T cells were considered lower bounds and underestimates.

Systemically healthy Caucasian individuals from Russia, 39 in total and aged roughly 6 to 100 years, were included as donors. Each donor gave ten milliliters of peripheral blood, collected into EDTA-treated Vacutainer tubes. Ficoll-Paque density-gradient centrifugation was used to isolate PBMCs, with at least 7 million per sample. Total RNA was extracted from PBMCs with Trizol reagent, with at least 6 micrograms obtained per sample. For every donor, flow cytometry on a PBMC aliquot measured the percentage of naive CD45RAhigh/CD27high T cells. These records were also assigned to another study, of T cells of mothers and their children. Per that second paper: Donors were nine systemically healthy Caucasian individuals: three mothers and their six children. cDNA synthesis consumed the entire amount of extracted RNA, loaded at approximately 1.6 ug RNA in each 15 ul reaction. In the second PCR, the M1S primer introduced both the sample barcodes and 2-4 random nucleotides. Over 8 million TCR beta CDR3 reads came from each mother, compared with around 3 million reads from each child. Thymic selection similarly shapes TCR recombination output in related and unrelated pairs, with minor effect from inherited differences. Normalized repertoire overlap was always found to be slightly, but never significantly, higher in related mother-child pairs than in unrelated mother-child pairs. With a sensitivity of approximately 100 clones per million clonotypes, no persistent microchimeric T cell clones were detected. Deep NGS was used in the study to compare the TCR beta repertoires of mothers and children and to look for features that separate related mother-child pairs from unrelated individuals. The mean age was roughly 36 +/- 4 years for the mothers and around 11 +/- 4 years for the children. After adapter ligation was performed with NEBNext reagents, the libraries were sequenced on an Illumina HiSeq 2000 with 100+100 nt paired-end reads. Mother and child libraries were prepared a month apart and sequenced in separate runs to prevent cross-contamination. For each donor, between roughly 450,000 and 2,300,000 distinct TCR beta clonotypes were identified. Naive TCR beta clonotypes were estimated from low-frequency clonotypes matched to each donor's FACS-determined naive share, without sorting.

Sequencing was done on a sample of blood. The V gene is TRBV5-6 and the J gene is TRBJ2-7; TRBD1 is a possible D gene, resting on 5 matching bases. The TCR comes from a boy younger than 18 in good health. The CDR3 loop reads CASSMRQTYEQYF. The DNA reads as follows: TGTGCCAGCAGCATGAGACAGACCTACGAGCAGTACTTC.